Below are 20 T cell receptor beta chains sequenced from a single sample in a study of blood T cell repertoires in COVID-19. Profiled with immunoSEQ multiplex PCR; TCRdb holds only in-frame clones, not every one. Seen here are over 250,000 clones, just under 90% observed once, and the top ten hold approximately 2%. Material for sequencing was PBMCs or T cells enriched from blood (not recorded which). Receptor source: a woman aged 55-75 years who had recovered from COVID-19.

This clone was found a few times. The V gene is TRBV2, the J gene TRBJ1-3, with 9 bases lining up with TRBD1. The V segment lost 6 bases and the J segment 4 bases; nucleotides outside the gene matches: 4. CDR1 and CDR2 from the germline V gene are SNHLY and FYNNEI. This CDR3 spans 14 amino acids. CDR3 nucleotide sequence: TGTGCCAGCAGCCGGACAGGGGTCGGAAACACCATATATTTT. Protein sequence: CASSRTGVGNTIYF.

The chain is built from TRBV10-2 and TRBJ2-3, with 7 bases fitting TRBD2. There are 14 residues in the CDR3. V gave up 1 base and J gave up 7 bases; unmatched junction bases: 5. Per germline, CDR1 WSHSY and CDR2 SAAADI. The CDR3 is CASSEYSGSNTQYF. The CDR3 nucleotides read TGCGCCAGCAGTGAGTATAGCGGGTCTAATACGCAGTATTTT.

V is TRBV28 and J is TRBJ2-2; D remains ambiguous. With 3 bases removed from V and 1 base from J, the gap between germline ends came to 6 bases. The CDR3 has 14 residues. Germline-derived CDR1 and CDR2 are MDHEN and SYDVKM. The CDR3 loop reads CASSLAGNTGELFF. DNA for the CDR3: TGTGCCAGCAGTTTGGCAGGGAACACCGGGGAGCTGTTTTTT.

V usage is TRBV19 and J usage is TRBJ1-4; TRBD1 matches 7 bases. Looked up from germline, CDR1 is LNHDA and CDR2 is SQIVND (reference sequence). The trim removed 3 bases at V and 8 bases at J, leaving 9 bases unmatched. There are 15 residues in the CDR3. The DNA of the CDR3 is TGTGCCAGTAGTATCCTCCAGGGGGGTTCGGAAAAACTGTTTTTT. This encodes CASSILQGGSEKLFF. Combining the CDR3 with reference TRBV19 and TRBJ1-4 gives the whole variable domain DGGITQSPKYLFRKEGQNVTLSCEQNLNHDAMYWYRQDPGQGLRLIYYSQIVNDFQKGDIAEGYSVSREKKESFPLTVTSAQKNPTAFYLCASSILQGGSEKLFFGSGTQLSVL.

V gene TRBV30 combines with J gene TRBJ2-2, with TRBD1 matching over 7 bases. V dropped 0 bases and J dropped 5; count of bases not matched to a gene: 3. The CDR3 consists of 14 residues. In germline, CDR1 is GTSNPN, CDR2 SVGIG (reference sequence). CDR3 nucleotides: TGTGCCTGGAGTGTAAAGGGGGCGACCGGGGAGCTGTTTTTT. Residues: CAWSVKGATGELFF.

Concerning this clone: This sample also contains other DNA sequences that code for the same CDR3. The chain links TRBV3-1 (or the pseudogene TRBV3-2) to TRBJ2-7; D ambiguous. The V end was cut by 0 bases, the J end by 0 bases, with 6 bases between. Germline V gives CDR1 LGHDT, CDR2 YNNKEL (reference sequence). The CDR3 covers 14 residues. CDR3 sequence reads: CASSQDTSSYEQYF. For the CDR3, the DNA is TGTGCCAGCAGCCAAGATACCAGCTCCTACGAGCAGTACTTC.

The chain couples TRBV4-1 to TRBJ2-1; D perhaps matches TRBD2 (6 bases). The V gene's germline CDR1 is MGHRA and CDR2 YSYEKL. The CDR3 extends over 15 amino acids. V lost 1 base to trimming and J lost 5 bases, with 12 bases between them. CDR3 protein: CASSQVARGDNEQFF. In nucleotides, the CDR3 is TGCGCCAGCAGCCAAGTCGCACGCGGGGACAATGAGCAGTTCTTC.

The chain's CDR3 is CASSYPSQGIQPQHF. For the CDR3, the DNA is TGTGCCAGCAGTTACCCTAGCCAGGGGATCCAGCCCCAGCATTTT. The rearrangement uses TRBV6-5 and TRBJ1-5; perhaps TRBD1 as D (6 bases). Germline values: CDR1 MNHEY, CDR2 SVGAGI. This CDR3 region has 15 residues. The V gene lost 2 bases and the J gene lost 7 bases, with 15 bases spanning the gap.

The chain employs TRBV28 and TRBJ1-2, with TRBD1 matching over 11 bases. V shed 5 bases and J 5 bases; nucleotides not matched to a gene: 1. This CDR3 is built from 13 residues. CDR1 and CDR2 from the germline V gene are MDHEN and SYDVKM. The CDR3 is CASSRDRGYGYTF. DNA of the CDR3: TGTGCCAGCAGTCGGGACAGGGGGTATGGCTACACCTTC.

J is TRBJ2-7 and V is TRBV6-2 or TRBV6-3; 11 bases are a match to TRBD2. The CDR3 runs 14 residues. Germline V CDR1 and CDR2: MNHEY, SVGEGT. The ends lost 6 bases at V and 2 bases at J; junction bases unmatched: 3. The CDR3 here is CASRPSGGTYEQYF. The CDR3 DNA reads TGTGCCAGCAGACCTAGCGGGGGGACCTACGAGCAGTACTTC.

The rearrangement joins TRBV28 to TRBJ1-5, with D possibly matching TRBD1 (6 bases). The CDR3 runs to 14 residues. Germline assignment: CDR1 MDHEN and CDR2 SYDVKM. The V gene lost 1 base and the J gene lost 4 bases, with 8 bases spanning the gap. CDR3 sequence (DNA): TGTGCCAGCAGTTTATACAGGGCAAATCAGCCCCAGCATTTT. Protein product: CASSLYRANQPQHF.

V usage is TRBV28 and J usage is TRBJ2-2; D not resolved. Trimming cost V 2 bases and J 5 bases, with 12 bases left between them. This CDR3 has 15 residues. Germline CDR1 MDHEN, CDR2 SYDVKM. In DNA, the CDR3 is TGTGCCAGCAGTTTAGTTGCAGCGTTTACCGGGGAGCTGTTTTTT. Translated: CASSLVAAFTGELFF.

The chain links TRBV19 to TRBJ1-5; no firm D call. The CDR3 consists of 9 residues. The germline V gene encodes CDR1 LNHDA and CDR2 SQIVND (reference sequence). Trimming took off 11 bases at V and 7 bases at J, with 6 bases between the two ends. The DNA of the CDR3 is TGTGCCGGCAGACAGCCCCAGCATTTT. It encodes CAGRQPQHF.

The rearrangement joins TRBV28 to TRBJ1-5; possibly TRBD1 for D (5 bases). The germline gives CDR1 MDHEN, CDR2 SYDVKM. The length of the CDR3 is 15 residues. V lost 4 bases, J lost 5 bases, and 15 bases lay in between. The CDR3 nucleotides read TGTGCCAGCAGTTCAACTGCGGGGGTATATCAGCCCCAGCATTTT. Residues: CASSSTAGVYQPQHF.

This sequence joins TRBV5-1 and TRBJ2-1, with D possibly matching TRBD2 (6 bases). V gave up 4 bases and J gave up 4 bases, with 9 bases separating them. Germline CDR1 is SGHRS and CDR2 is YFSETQ. The CDR3 covers 13 residues. The CDR3 nucleotides read TGCGCCAGCAGCGATAGCGGTTACAATGAGCAGTTCTTC. Its protein product is CASSDSGYNEQFF.

The chain combines TRBV5-1 with TRBJ2-7; 11 nucleotides agree with TRBD1. Germline CDR1 SGHRS, CDR2 YFSETQ. This CDR3 has 15 amino acids. The V gene end was trimmed by 4 bases and the J gene end by 7 bases; junction bases not matched to a gene: 10. As DNA, the CDR3 is TGCGCCAGCAGCATTACCGGGACAGGGGGGGAAGAGCAGTACTTC. This translates into CASSITGTGGEEQYF.

V usage is TRBV19 and J usage is TRBJ1-1; D is ambiguous. The CDR3 is made up of 14 amino acids. In germline, CDR1 is LNHDA, CDR2 SQIVND (reference sequence). With 5 bases removed from V and 1 base from J, the gap between germline ends came to 11 bases. This CDR3 is CASSPHTSNTEAFF. DNA for the CDR3: TGTGCCAGTAGTCCCCATACATCGAACACTGAAGCTTTCTTT.

The V and J genes are TRBV3-1 (or the pseudogene TRBV3-2) and TRBJ1-2; tentatively, D is TRBD1 (6 bases). Between the trimmed V and J ends, which lost 2 bases and 4 bases, there was a span of 11 bases. The germline CDR1 and CDR2 sequences are LGHDT and YNNKEL (reference sequence). CDR3 length equals 14 residues. The CDR3 DNA reads as TGTGCCAGCAGCCAAAGACAGGACGTCTATGGCTACACCTTC. It is translated as CASSQRQDVYGYTF.

J is TRBJ2-1 and V is TRBV19, with 7 nucleotides matching TRBD2. This CDR3 is built from 12 residues. V trimming: 6 bases; J trimming: 8 bases; junction bases outside the gene matches: 4. CDR1 and CDR2 (germline): LNHDA, SQIVND (reference sequence). The CDR3 reads CASSAAGDEQFF. In DNA form, the CDR3 reads TGTGCCAGTAGCGCCGCGGGGGATGAGCAGTTCTTC.

The rearrangement links TRBV28 to TRBJ2-3; TRBD2 aligns across 8 bases. From germline, CDR1 is MDHEN and CDR2 SYDVKM. The V and J ends lost 9 bases and 0 bases, in that order; junction bases with no gene match: 2. CDR3 size: 13 residues. The CDR3 sequence is CASSGGSTDTQYF. In nucleotides, the CDR3 is TGTGCCAGTTCGGGGGGGAGCACAGATACGCAGTATTTT.